This T cell receptor (beta chain) was documented in a study of blood T cell repertoires in COVID-19. Original processing notes: Amplification from reference gene primers served as the basis for estimated nucleated cell counts. Generated by immunoSEQ multiplex PCR, the TCRdb table keeps only in-frame clones and is missing some. V and J calls and clone size are copied from that table; D and trimming were computed from the DNA. Here the sample spans over 150,000 clones, roughly four fifths being singletons. The CDR3 covers 11 residues. The germline V and J ends were trimmed by 2 bases and 8 bases, with 6 bases remaining between them. The V gene's germline CDR1 is SGHDN and CDR2 FVKESK.

The V gene is TRBV14, the J gene TRBJ1-2, with a weak D call TRBD1 (6 bases). The sample consisted of peripheral blood. The sequence was obtained from a human donor with acute or convalescent COVID-19. The donor label of this sample is uncertain. CDR3: CASSQTGGYTF. The CDR3 bases are TGTGCCAGCAGCCAAACAGGGGGCTACACCTTC.